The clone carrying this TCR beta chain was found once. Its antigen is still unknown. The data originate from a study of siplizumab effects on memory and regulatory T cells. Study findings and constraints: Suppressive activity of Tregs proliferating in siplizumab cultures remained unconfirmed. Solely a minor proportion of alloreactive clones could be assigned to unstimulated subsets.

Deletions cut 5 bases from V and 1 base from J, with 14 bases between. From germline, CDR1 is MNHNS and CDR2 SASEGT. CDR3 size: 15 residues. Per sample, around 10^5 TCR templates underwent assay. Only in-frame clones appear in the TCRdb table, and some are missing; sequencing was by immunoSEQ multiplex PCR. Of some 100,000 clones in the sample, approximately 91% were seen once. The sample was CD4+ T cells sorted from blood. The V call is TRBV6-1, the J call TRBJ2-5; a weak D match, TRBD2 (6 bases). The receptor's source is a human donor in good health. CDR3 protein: CASSPRGVPQETQYF. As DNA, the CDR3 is TGTGCCAGCAGTCCTCGCGGGGTCCCCCAAGAGACCCAGTACTTC.